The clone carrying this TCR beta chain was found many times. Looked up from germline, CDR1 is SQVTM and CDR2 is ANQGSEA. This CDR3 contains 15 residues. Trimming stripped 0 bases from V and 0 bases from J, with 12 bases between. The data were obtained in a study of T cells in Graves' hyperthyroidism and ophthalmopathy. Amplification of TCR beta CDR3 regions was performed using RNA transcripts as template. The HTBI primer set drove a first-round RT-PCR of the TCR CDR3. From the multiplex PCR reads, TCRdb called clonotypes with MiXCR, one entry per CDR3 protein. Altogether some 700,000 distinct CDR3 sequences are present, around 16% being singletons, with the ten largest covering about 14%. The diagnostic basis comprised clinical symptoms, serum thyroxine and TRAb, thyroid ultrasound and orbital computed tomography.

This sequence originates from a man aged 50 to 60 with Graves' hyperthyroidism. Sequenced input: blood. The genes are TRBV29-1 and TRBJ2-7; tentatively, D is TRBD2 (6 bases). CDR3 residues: CSVEDPGGSSYEQYF. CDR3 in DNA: TGCAGCGTTGAAGATCCTGGGGGGAGCTCCTACGAGCAGTACTTC.